This T cell receptor (beta chain) was sequenced during a study of beta chain features in type 1 diabetes. Since all of the isolated RNA was reverse transcribed, expressed TCRB transcripts were what got sequenced. Clones were read by immunoSEQ multiplex PCR, and TCRdb kept only the in-frame ones, dropping some. This sample has under 800,000 clones, with roughly a sixth found just once. The CDR3 covers 13 residues. The V gene lost 6 bases and the J gene lost 7 bases, with 13 bases spanning the gap. From germline, CDR1 is SGHDN and CDR2 FVKESK. In this sample, this clone turned up a few times. Antigen unknown. Overall study results and limits: A closer apparent resemblance between naive, central memory and Treg TCRB repertoires was seen in patients than in healthy donors. Whatever favoring of shorter templates PCR might show would apply equally to patients and controls.

This chain joins TRBV14 and TRBJ1-3, with D maybe TRBD1 (6 bases). Sequencing was done on a sample of naive CD4+ T cells from blood. The receptor was derived from a man between 18 and 35 years old in good health. DNA of the CDR3: TGTGCCAGCAGTCCCGACAGGTTCAACACCATATATTTT. Residues: CASSPDRFNTIYF.